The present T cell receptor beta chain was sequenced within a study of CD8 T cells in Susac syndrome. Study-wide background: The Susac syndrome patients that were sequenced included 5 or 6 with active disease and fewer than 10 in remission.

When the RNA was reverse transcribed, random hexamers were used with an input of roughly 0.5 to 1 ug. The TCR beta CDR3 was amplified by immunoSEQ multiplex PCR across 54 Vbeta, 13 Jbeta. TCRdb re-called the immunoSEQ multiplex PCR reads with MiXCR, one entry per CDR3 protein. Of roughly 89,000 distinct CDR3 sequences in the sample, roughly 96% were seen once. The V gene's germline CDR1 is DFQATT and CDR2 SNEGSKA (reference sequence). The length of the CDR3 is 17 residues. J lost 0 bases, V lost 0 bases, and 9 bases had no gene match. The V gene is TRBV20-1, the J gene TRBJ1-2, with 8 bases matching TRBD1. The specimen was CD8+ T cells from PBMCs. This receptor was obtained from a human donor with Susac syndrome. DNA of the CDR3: TGCAGTGCTAGAGATACCAACCGGACAGGGACTAACTATGGCTACACCTTC. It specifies CSARDTNRTGTNYGYTF.